This T cell receptor beta chain appears in the sequencing data of a study of Ad26.COV2.S vaccination and SARS-CoV-2 variants. Specified treatment: some 19 received Ad26.COV2.S at low or high dose, single or two shots; roughly 5 received placebo; per-sample allocation not given. Each sample was drawn 63 days after the first injection (of vaccine or placebo). Immunization relied on an Ad26 vector, which expressed Wuhan-strain SARS-CoV-2 spike. Germline CDR1 and CDR2: SEHNR and FQNEAQ (reference sequence). CDR3 length: 16 amino acids. V lost 5 bases and J lost 8; bases outside the gene matches: 12. TCRdb's table, derived via immunoSEQ multiplex PCR, lists solely in-frame clones and lacks some. The sample shows about 370,000 clones, around 89% of them seen only once.

This sample comprised peripheral blood, obtained in a trial of Ad26.COV2.S vaccine versus placebo. V is TRBV7-9 and J is TRBJ2-1; 10 bases agree with TRBD2. This receptor was taken from a person between 18 and 65 years old who received the Ad26.COV2.S COVID-19 vaccine or a placebo. The CDR3 sequence: CASSTRRLAGDHEQFF. The DNA for the CDR3 is TGTGCCAGCAGCACTAGACGGCTAGCGGGAGACCATGAGCAGTTCTTC.